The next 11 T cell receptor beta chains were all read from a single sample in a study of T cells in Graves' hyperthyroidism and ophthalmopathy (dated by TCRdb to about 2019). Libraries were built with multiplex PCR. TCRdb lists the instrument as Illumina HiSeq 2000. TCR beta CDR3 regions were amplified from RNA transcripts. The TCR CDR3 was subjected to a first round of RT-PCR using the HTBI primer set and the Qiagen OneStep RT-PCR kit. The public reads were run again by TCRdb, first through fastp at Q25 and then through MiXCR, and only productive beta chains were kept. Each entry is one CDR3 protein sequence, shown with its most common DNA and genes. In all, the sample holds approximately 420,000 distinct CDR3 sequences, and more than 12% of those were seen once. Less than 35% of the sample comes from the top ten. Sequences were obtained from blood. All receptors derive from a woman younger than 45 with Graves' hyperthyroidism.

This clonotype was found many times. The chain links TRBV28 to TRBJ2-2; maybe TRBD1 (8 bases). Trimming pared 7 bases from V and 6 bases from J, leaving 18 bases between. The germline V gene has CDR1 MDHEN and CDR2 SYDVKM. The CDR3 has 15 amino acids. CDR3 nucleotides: TGTGCCAGCACACGACAGGGGCGGGGGCCCGGGGAGCTGTTTTTT. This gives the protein CASTRQGRGPGELFF.

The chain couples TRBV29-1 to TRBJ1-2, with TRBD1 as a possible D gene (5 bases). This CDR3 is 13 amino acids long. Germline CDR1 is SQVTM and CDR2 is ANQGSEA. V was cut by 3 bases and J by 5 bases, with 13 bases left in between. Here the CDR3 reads CSVEVGVGYGYTF. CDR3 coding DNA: TGCAGCGTTGAGGTGGGGGTCGGGTATGGCTACACCTTC.

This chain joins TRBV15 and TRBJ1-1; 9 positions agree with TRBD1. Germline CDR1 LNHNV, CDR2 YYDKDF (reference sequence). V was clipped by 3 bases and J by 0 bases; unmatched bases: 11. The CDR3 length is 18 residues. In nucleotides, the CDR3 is TGTGCCACCAGCAGGGACCGGGACAGGGCCCCTATGAACACTGAAGCTTTCTTT. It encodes CATSRDRDRAPMNTEAFF.

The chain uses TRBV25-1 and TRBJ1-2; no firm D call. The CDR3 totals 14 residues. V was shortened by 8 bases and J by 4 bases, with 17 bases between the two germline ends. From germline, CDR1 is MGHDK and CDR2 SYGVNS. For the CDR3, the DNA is TGTGCCAGCGCTTTCCAGGACGGGCTCTATGGCTACACCTTC. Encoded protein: CASAFQDGLYGYTF.

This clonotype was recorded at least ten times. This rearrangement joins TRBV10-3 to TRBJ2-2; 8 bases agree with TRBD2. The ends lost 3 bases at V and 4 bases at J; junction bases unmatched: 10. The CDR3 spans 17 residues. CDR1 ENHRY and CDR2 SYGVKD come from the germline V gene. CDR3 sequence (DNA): TGTGCCATCAGTGATAGCGGGATAACGTCGGGCACCGGGGAGCTGTTTTTT. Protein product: CAISDSGITSGTGELFF.

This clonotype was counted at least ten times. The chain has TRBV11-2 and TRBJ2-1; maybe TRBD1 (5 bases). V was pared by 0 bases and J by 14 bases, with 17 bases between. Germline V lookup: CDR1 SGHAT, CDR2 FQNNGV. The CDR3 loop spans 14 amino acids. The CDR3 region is CASSLESRQFDEFF. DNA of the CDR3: TGTGCCAGCAGCTTAGAAAGTAGACAGTTTGACGAGTTCTTC.

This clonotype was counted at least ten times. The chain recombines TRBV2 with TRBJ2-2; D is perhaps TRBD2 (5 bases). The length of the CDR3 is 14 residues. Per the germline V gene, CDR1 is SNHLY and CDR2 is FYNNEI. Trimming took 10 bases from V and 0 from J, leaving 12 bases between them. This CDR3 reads CAIQRSTNTGELFF. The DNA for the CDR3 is TGTGCCATCCAGCGGAGTACGAACACCGGGGAGCTGTTTTTT.

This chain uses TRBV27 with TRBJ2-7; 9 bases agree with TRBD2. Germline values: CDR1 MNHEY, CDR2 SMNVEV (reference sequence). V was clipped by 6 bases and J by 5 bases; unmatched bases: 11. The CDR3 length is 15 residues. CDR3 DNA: TGTGCCAGCAGGCCATATAGCGGGAGCATCAACGAGCAGTACTTC. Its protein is CASRPYSGSINEQYF.

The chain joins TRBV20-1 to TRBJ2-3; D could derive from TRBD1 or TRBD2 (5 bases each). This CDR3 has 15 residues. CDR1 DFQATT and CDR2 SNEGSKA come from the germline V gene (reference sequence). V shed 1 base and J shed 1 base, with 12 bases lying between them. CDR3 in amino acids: CSARVGRGGTDTQYF. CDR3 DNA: TGCAGTGCTAGAGTTGGTCGGGGCGGCACAGATACGCAGTATTTT.

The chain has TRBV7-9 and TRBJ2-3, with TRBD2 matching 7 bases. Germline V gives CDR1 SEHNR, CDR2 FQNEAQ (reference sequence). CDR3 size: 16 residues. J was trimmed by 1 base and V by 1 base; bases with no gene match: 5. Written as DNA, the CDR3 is TGTGCCAGCAGCTTAGGTCGCAGCGGGGGCACAGATACGCAGTATTTT. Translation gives CASSLGRSGGTDTQYF.

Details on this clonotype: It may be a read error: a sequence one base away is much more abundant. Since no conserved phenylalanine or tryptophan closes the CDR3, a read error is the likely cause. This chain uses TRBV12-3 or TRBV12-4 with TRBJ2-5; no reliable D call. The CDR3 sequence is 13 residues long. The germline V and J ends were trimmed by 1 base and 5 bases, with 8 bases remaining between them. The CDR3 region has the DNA TGTGCCAGCAGTTTAGGTTCCGGCGAGACCCAGTACTCC. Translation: CASSLGSGETQYS.